This TCR beta chain was profiled in a study of blood T cells in healthy people across ages. General observations from the study: Per million T cells, TCR beta diversity dropped about linearly as age rose. Long-lived and aged donors differed, with more naive CD4+ cells and higher diversity in the long-lived.

With a J-beta primer mix and a sample-barcoded 5' primer, a second PCR ran about 6 to 11 cycles. TCRdb reprocessed the 5' RACE reads via MiXCR and lists one record per CDR3 protein. The table lists about 760,000 distinct CDR3 sequences, approximately 53% of them singletons. The V gene's germline CDR1 is SQVTM and CDR2 ANQGSEA. This CDR3 has 14 residues. The J segment lost 5 bases and the V segment lost 7 bases, leaving 9 bases of the junction unmatched. This clonotype was observed a few times. No antigen is known for it. The sequencing input was blood. The chain is built from TRBV29-1 and TRBJ2-1; 9 bases align to TRBD1. The clonotype originates from a man between 40 and 49 years old in good health. CDR3 sequence: CSAGYRGRNNEQFF. For the CDR3, the DNA is TGCAGCGCCGGATACAGGGGGCGAAACAATGAGCAGTTCTTC.